Listed below are T cell receptor beta chains from one sample, sequenced in a study of blood T cell repertoires in COVID-19. Produced via immunoSEQ multiplex PCR; TCRdb's table is partial and in-frame only. Of tens of thousands of clones in the sample, roughly nine tenths were seen once. Sequences were obtained from peripheral blood. The receptors derive from a woman aged 55 to 70 with COVID-19, enrolled during active disease. Both conserved end residues are part of each CDR3. Fields, in order: V gene, D gene, clone size, J gene, CDR3 protein, CDR3 DNA. The D gene is left open where the match is weak. Only part of the rows carry a size: once, few, many, or a class if the clone is expanded.

V: TRBV18; D: TRBD2; size: .; J: TRBJ2-2; CDR3: CASSPPSGLGDTGELFF; DNA: TGTGCCAGCTCACCCCCCAGTGGACTAGGGGACACCGGGGAGCTGTTTTTT
V: TRBV27; D: .; size: .; J: TRBJ2-1; CDR3: CASSLVVGAVSHNEQFF; DNA: TGTGCCAGCAGTTTAGTGGTGGGGGCCGTTTCGCATAATGAGCAGTTCTTC
V: TRBV5-6; D: .; size: .; J: TRBJ2-2; CDR3: CASSYARGQANTGELFF; DNA: TGTGCCAGCAGCTACGCCCGGGGACAAGCTAACACCGGGGAGCTGTTTTTT
V: TRBV6-1; D: .; size: .; J: TRBJ2-2; CDR3: CASSDPQGGLDTGELFF; DNA: TGTGCCAGCAGTGACCCACAGGGAGGGCTGGACACCGGGGAGCTGTTTTTT
V: TRBV4-1; D: TRBD2; size: once; J: TRBJ2-2; CDR3: CASSQVPAGGFERTGELFF; DNA: TGCGCCAGCAGCCAAGTCCCAGCGGGGGGATTTGAAAGGACCGGGGAGCTGTTTTTT
V: TRBV11-2; D: TRBD1; size: .; J: TRBJ1-6; CDR3: CASSLGGGRGLGSPLHF; DNA: TGTGCCAGCAGCTTAGGAGGGGGCAGGGGGCTCGGGTCACCCCTCCACTTT
V: TRBV12-3/TRBV12-4; D: .; size: .; J: TRBJ1-1; CDR3: CASAPGFTEAFF; DNA: TGTGCCAGCGCCCCAGGGTTCACTGAAGCTTTCTTT
V: TRBV5-1; D: TRBD1; size: .; J: TRBJ2-7; CDR3: CASSIMTGIYEQYF; DNA: TGCGCCAGCAGCATAATGACAGGGATCTACGAGCAGTACTTC
V: TRBV29-1; D: TRBD1; size: .; J: TRBJ2-7; CDR3: CSVRGTDSYEQYF; DNA: TGCAGCGTGAGGGGGACAGATTCCTACGAGCAGTACTTC
V: TRBV9; D: .; size: .; J: TRBJ1-2; CDR3: CASSVGGGMDLYVYGYTF; DNA: TGTGCCAGCAGCGTAGGTGGGGGGATGGACCTCTATGTCTATGGCTACACCTTC
V: TRBV19; D: .; size: .; J: TRBJ2-1; CDR3: CASSTSLSNEQFF; DNA: TGTGCCAGTAGTACCTCCCTTTCCAATGAGCAGTTCTTC
V: TRBV7-2; D: .; size: .; J: TRBJ1-5; CDR3: CASSLVAFGNQPQHF; DNA: TGTGCCAGCAGCTTAGTAGCCTTTGGCAATCAGCCCCAGCATTTT
V: TRBV2; D: TRBD1; size: .; J: TRBJ2-6; CDR3: CASNRGGSSGANVLTF; DNA: TGTGCCAGCAACCGAGGGGGCAGCTCTGGGGCCAACGTCCTGACTTTC
V: TRBV5-4; D: .; size: .; J: TRBJ1-2; CDR3: CASSSARMPYGYTF; DNA: TGTGCCAGCAGCTCAGCCAGGATGCCCTATGGCTACACCTTC
V: TRBV6-2/TRBV6-3; D: .; size: few; J: TRBJ1-5; CDR3: CASSLGGRDQPQHF; DNA: TGTGCCAGCAGTCTGGGCGGGCGGGACCAGCCCCAGCATTTT
V: TRBV18; D: .; size: .; J: TRBJ2-5; CDR3: CASSLGLQETQYF; DNA: TGTGCCAGCTCACTAGGACTACAAGAGACCCAGTACTTC
V: TRBV5-1; D: TRBD2; size: .; J: TRBJ2-3; CDR3: CASSVDPTSLTDTQYF; DNA: TGCGCCAGCAGCGTAGATCCGACTAGCCTCACAGATACGCAGTATTTT
V: TRBV5-1; D: .; size: .; J: TRBJ1-1; CDR3: CASSFSQGMNTEAFF; DNA: TGCGCCAGCAGCTTCTCCCAGGGTATGAACACTGAAGCTTTCTTT
V: TRBV6-2/TRBV6-3; D: TRBD1; size: .; J: TRBJ2-7; CDR3: CASSYSMADRASDEQYF; DNA: TGTGCCAGCAGTTACTCTATGGCGGACAGGGCTTCGGACGAGCAGTACTTC
V: TRBV11-3; D: TRBD1; size: .; J: TRBJ2-7; CDR3: CASSPRDRYYEQYF; DNA: TGTGCCAGCAGCCCCCGGGACAGGTACTACGAGCAGTACTTC
V: TRBV9; D: TRBD1; size: .; J: TRBJ2-3; CDR3: CASSERTGGTDTQYF; DNA: TGTGCCAGCAGCGAGAGGACAGGGGGGACAGATACGCAGTATTTT
V: TRBV4-3; D: .; size: .; J: TRBJ1-5; CDR3: CASSRWTDDQPQHF; DNA: TGCGCCAGCAGCCGATGGACTGACGATCAGCCCCAGCATTTT
V: TRBV5-4; D: TRBD1; size: .; J: TRBJ1-2; CDR3: CASSTGQRNYGYTF; DNA: TGTGCCAGCAGCACGGGACAGAGGAACTATGGCTACACCTTC
V: TRBV6-5; D: TRBD2; size: .; J: TRBJ2-1; CDR3: CASSPIGLADNEQFF; DNA: TGTGCCAGCAGTCCCATCGGACTAGCGGACAATGAGCAGTTCTTC
V: TRBV7-9; D: TRBD1; size: .; J: TRBJ2-1; CDR3: CASSTPGTGRGNEQFF; DNA: TGTGCCAGCAGCACACCGGGGACAGGTCGGGGCAATGAGCAGTTCTTC
V: TRBV6-2/TRBV6-3; D: TRBD1; size: .; J: TRBJ1-1; CDR3: CASSYATGEYTEAFF; DNA: TGTGCCAGCAGTTACGCGACAGGGGAATACACTGAAGCTTTCTTT
V: TRBV29-1; D: TRBD1; size: .; J: TRBJ1-1; CDR3: CSVSPRGSITEAFF; DNA: TGCAGCGTGAGCCCCAGGGGGAGTATCACTGAAGCTTTCTTT
V: TRBV7-2; D: TRBD1; size: once; J: TRBJ1-2; CDR3: CASSPDRVTYGYTF; DNA: TGTGCCAGCAGCCCCGACAGGGTCACCTATGGCTACACCTTC
V: TRBV12-5; D: .; size: .; J: TRBJ1-1; CDR3: CASSPWRRGKTEAFF; DNA: TGTGCTAGTTCCCCATGGAGGAGAGGGAAAACTGAAGCTTTCTTT
V: TRBV7-9; D: TRBD1; size: .; J: TRBJ2-4; CDR3: CASSVGTVLAKNIQYF; DNA: TGTGCCAGCAGCGTTGGGACAGTATTAGCCAAAAACATTCAGTACTTC
V: TRBV24-1; D: TRBD2; size: .; J: TRBJ2-1; CDR3: CATKTSGSWLYNEQFF; DNA: TGTGCCACCAAAACTAGCGGGAGTTGGCTATACAATGAGCAGTTCTTC
V: TRBV7-9; D: .; size: .; J: TRBJ1-1; CDR3: CASSAPRDMNTEAFF; DNA: TGTGCCAGCAGCGCACCCCGGGACATGAACACTGAAGCTTTCTTT
V: TRBV6-6; D: .; size: .; J: TRBJ1-6; CDR3: CASSQLTGPGYNSPLHF; DNA: TGTGCCAGCAGTCAACTGACAGGTCCGGGATATAATTCACCCCTCCACTTT
V: TRBV30; D: .; size: .; J: TRBJ2-7; CDR3: CAWSVESSYEQYF; DNA: TGTGCCTGGAGTGTGGAGAGCTCCTACGAGCAGTACTTC
V: TRBV6-5; D: .; size: few; J: TRBJ1-5; CDR3: CASSPQGSNQPQHF; DNA: TGTGCCAGCAGTCCACAGGGTAGCAATCAGCCCCAGCATTTT
V: TRBV10-2; D: TRBD2; size: .; J: TRBJ2-2; CDR3: CASRLAGNTGELFF; DNA: TGCGCCAGCCGACTAGCGGGGAACACCGGGGAGCTGTTTTTT
V: TRBV10-3; D: TRBD1; size: .; J: TRBJ1-2; CDR3: CAISGGQGIPNYGYTF; DNA: TGTGCCATCAGTGGGGGACAGGGAATACCTAACTATGGCTACACCTTC
V: TRBV28; D: .; size: few; J: TRBJ2-7; CDR3: CASSDYRDEQYF; DNA: TGTGCCAGCAGCGACTACAGGGACGAGCAGTACTTC
V: TRBV7-2; D: .; size: .; J: TRBJ1-3; CDR3: CASSLDRGNTIYF; DNA: TGTGCCAGCAGCTTAGACAGGGGAAACACCATATATTTT
V: TRBV4-3; D: .; size: .; J: TRBJ1-2; CDR3: CASSQDPSHNYGYTF; DNA: TGCGCCAGCAGCCAAGATCCTAGTCATAACTATGGCTACACCTTC
V: TRBV7-2; D: .; size: .; J: TRBJ1-5; CDR3: CASSANQGNQPQHF; DNA: TGTGCCAGCAGCGCCAACCAGGGAAATCAGCCCCAGCATTTT
V: TRBV7-9; D: TRBD1; size: .; J: TRBJ1-6; CDR3: CASSEGQANYNSPLHF; DNA: TGTGCCAGCAGCGAGGGACAGGCGAACTATAATTCACCCCTCCACTTT
V: TRBV3-1/TRBV3-2; D: TRBD2; size: .; J: TRBJ2-7; CDR3: CASSPAAGGLYEQYF; DNA: TGTGCCAGCAGCCCAGCAGCGGGAGGACTCTACGAGCAGTACTTC
V: TRBV24-1; D: .; size: .; J: TRBJ2-2; CDR3: CATSPRGLRNTGELFF; DNA: TGTGCCACCAGTCCCCGAGGACTGCGAAACACCGGGGAGCTGTTTTTT
V: TRBV28; D: TRBD2; size: few; J: TRBJ2-5; CDR3: CASSTLRNPSGGQETQYF; DNA: TGTGCCAGCAGTACCCTCCGGAACCCTAGCGGGGGCCAAGAGACCCAGTACTTC
V: TRBV5-1; D: .; size: .; J: TRBJ1-1; CDR3: CASTLDGQNTEAFF; DNA: TGCGCCAGCACCCTGGACGGACAGAACACTGAAGCTTTCTTT
V: TRBV7-2; D: .; size: .; J: TRBJ2-1; CDR3: CASSFDTQGGNEQFF; DNA: TGTGCCAGCAGCTTTGACACCCAGGGGGGCAATGAGCAGTTCTTC
V: TRBV29-1; D: TRBD1; size: .; J: TRBJ2-1; CDR3: CSVTTTGGLSYNEQFF; DNA: TGCAGCGTTACGACGACAGGGGGCCTCTCCTACAATGAGCAGTTCTTC
V: TRBV5-6; D: .; size: .; J: TRBJ2-4; CDR3: CASSPTGAKNIQYF; DNA: TGTGCCAGCAGTCCCACGGGGGCCAAAAACATTCAGTACTTC
V: TRBV24-1; D: .; size: .; J: TRBJ2-3; CDR3: CATGDYSTDTQYF; DNA: TGTGCCACCGGTGACTACTCCACAGATACGCAGTATTTT